Below, 29 T cell receptor beta chains from the same sample are listed, as sequenced in a study of blood T cell repertoires in COVID-19. Measured with immunoSEQ multiplex PCR; TCRdb has only the in-frame clones, and not every one. The repertoire holds around 250,000 clones, with 70% to 90% as singletons. The sequenced material came from PBMCs or T cells enriched from blood (not recorded which). The receptors were sampled from a man younger than 35 who had recovered from COVID-19.

The chain is built from TRBV7-9 and TRBJ2-7; D is possibly TRBD2 (7 bases). The length of the CDR3 is 14 residues. The germline gives CDR1 SEHNR, CDR2 FQNEAQ (reference sequence). Trimming stripped 4 bases from V and 6 bases from J, with 16 bases between. The CDR3: CASSSGGQGGEQYF. CDR3 DNA: TGTGCCAGCAGCTCCGGGGGGCAGGGTGGCGAGCAGTACTTC.

V gene TRBV19 combines with J gene TRBJ1-4, with 7 nucleotides matching TRBD1. Germline CDR1 LNHDA, CDR2 SQIVND (reference sequence). Losses at the gene ends were 3 bases for V and 8 bases for J; bases not matched to a gene: 9. This CDR3 is 15 amino acids long. The CDR3 region has the DNA TGTGCCAGTAGTATGACAACAGGGGAGCAAGAAAAACTGTTTTTT. Its translation: CASSMTTGEQEKLFF.

This chain uses TRBV7-2 with TRBJ2-7; TRBD1 agrees at 7 bases. This CDR3 has 16 amino acids. V was pared by 5 bases and J by 6 bases, with 16 bases of the junction left unmatched. Germline V gives CDR1 SGHTA, CDR2 FQGNSA. The CDR3 here is CASSPVMGTGVLEQYF. For the CDR3, the DNA is TGTGCCAGCAGCCCGGTGATGGGCACAGGGGTTCTCGAGCAGTACTTC.

V and J are TRBV5-1 and TRBJ1-1; D possibly corresponds to TRBD1 (6 bases). The germline V and J ends were trimmed by 1 base and 5 bases, with 18 bases remaining between them. Germline values: CDR1 SGHRS, CDR2 YFSETQ. The CDR3 length is 16 residues. CDR3 residues: CASSLSDSSKGTEAFF. The CDR3, as DNA: TGCGCCAGCAGCTTGTCGGACAGCTCAAAGGGGACTGAAGCTTTCTTT.

V usage is TRBV30 and J usage is TRBJ1-5; D is undetermined. This CDR3 has 13 residues. V lost 3 bases and J lost 4, with 10 bases in between. Germline lookup yields CDR1 GTSNPN and CDR2 SVGIG (reference sequence). CDR3: CAWSEAANQPQHF. CDR3 nucleotides: TGTGCCTGGAGCGAGGCAGCTAATCAGCCCCAGCATTTT.

The V and J genes are TRBV2 and TRBJ1-6; weak D call: TRBD1 (5 bases). The CDR3 is 15 amino acids. Trimming removed 6 bases from V and 8 bases from J, with 17 bases in between. CDR1 and CDR2 (germline): SNHLY, FYNNEI. The CDR3 DNA follows: TGTGCCAGCAGCTTCCTTATGCGGGGGGATTCACCCCTCCACTTT. Translation: CASSFLMRGDSPLHF.

Regarding this clone: Other nucleotide sequences in the sample specify the same CDR3. V and J are TRBV24-1 and TRBJ2-7; 8 bases are a match to TRBD1. The CDR3 covers 14 residues. J gave up 5 bases and V 4 bases, and 6 bases lay outside the gene matches. Germline lookup yields CDR1 KGHDR and CDR2 SFDVKD. Here the CDR3 DNA reads TGTGCCACCAGTGACCCCGGACAGGGCAACGAGCAGTACTTC. It yields the protein CATSDPGQGNEQYF.

This chain uses TRBV5-8 with TRBJ2-7; the match to TRBD2 covers 10 bases. Germline CDR1 is SGHTS and CDR2 is YDEGEE. Trimming removed 1 base from V and 3 bases from J; junction bases left unmatched: 4. This CDR3 contains 15 residues. DNA for the CDR3: TGTGCCAGCAGCTTGACTAGCGGGATAGTCTACGAGCAGTACTTC. Translating gives CASSLTSGIVYEQYF.

The genes are TRBV4-1 and TRBJ1-5, with TRBD1 as a possible D gene (5 bases). V was cut by 0 bases and J by 6 bases, with 15 bases left in between. Germline CDR1 reads MGHRA; CDR2 reads YSYEKL. The CDR3 loop spans 16 amino acids. The DNA of the CDR3 is TGCGCCAGCAGCCAAGATAAGGCAGGGTTCCCTCAGCCCCAGCATTTT. Translation gives CASSQDKAGFPQPQHF.

The chain has TRBV10-2 and TRBJ1-6; D is possibly TRBD1 (6 bases). Germline CDR1 reads WSHSY; CDR2 reads SAAADI. The CDR3 length is 16 residues. Trimming removed 5 bases at V and 7 bases at J, with 18 bases between. The CDR3 coding sequence is TGCGCCAGCAGTTTCGCAGGGGAGGGGGAAAATTCACCCCTCCACTTT. Translating gives CASSFAGEGENSPLHF.

The chain carries TRBV19 and TRBJ1-4; 10 nucleotides line up with TRBD1. Germline loops: CDR1 LNHDA, CDR2 SQIVND (reference sequence). CDR3 length equals 15 residues. Trimming removed 4 bases from V and 8 bases from J; junction bases left unmatched: 7. The CDR3 DNA follows: TGTGCCAGTAGTACTAATCGGGACAGGGGAGAAAAACTGTTTTTT. It translates to CASSTNRDRGEKLFF. The variable domain in full, completed from reference TRBV19 and TRBJ1-4, reads DGGITQSPKYLFRKEGQNVTLSCEQNLNHDAMYWYRQDPGQGLRLIYYSQIVNDFQKGDIAEGYSVSREKKESFPLTVTSAQKNPTAFYLCASSTNRDRGEKLFFGSGTQLSVL.

This rearrangement joins TRBV19 to TRBJ2-5; 9 nucleotides line up with TRBD1. CDR1 LNHDA and CDR2 SQIVND come from the germline V gene (reference sequence). The CDR3 is made up of 15 amino acids. The V gene end was trimmed by 3 bases and the J gene end by 4 bases; junction bases not matched to a gene: 6. Here the CDR3 DNA reads TGTGCCAGTAGTATTGTTGGGACAGGGCGAGAGACCCAGTACTTC. This encodes CASSIVGTGRETQYF.

The V and J genes are TRBV4-2 and TRBJ2-2; D is perhaps TRBD2 (5 bases). This CDR3 spans 13 amino acids. V was trimmed by 4 bases and J by 7 bases, leaving 10 bases between them. Per germline, CDR1 LGHNA and CDR2 YNFKEQ. The CDR3 spells CASSPSHGGELFF. CDR3 nucleotide sequence: TGTGCCAGCAGCCCTAGCCACGGCGGGGAGCTGTTTTTT.

The rearrangement uses TRBV6-5 and TRBJ1-1; TRBD1 is a possible D gene (6 bases). The CDR3 is 12 residues long. V lost 6 bases, J lost 1 base, and 6 bases lay in between. Germline loops: CDR1 MNHEY, CDR2 SVGAGI. CDR3 nucleotide sequence: TGTGCCAGCAGGACAGGGAACACTGAAGCTTTCTTT. It codes for CASRTGNTEAFF.

V and J are TRBV11-3 and TRBJ2-7, with 9 positions matching TRBD2. The CDR3 covers 17 residues. Trimming took 1 base from V and 0 from J; bases not matched to a gene: 7. The germline V gene encodes CDR1 SGHNT and CDR2 YENEEA. The DNA for the CDR3 is TGTGCCAGCAGCTTAGCCTACAGCGGGAGGCCCTCCTACGAGCAGTACTTC. Its translation is CASSLAYSGRPSYEQYF.

This chain uses TRBV29-1 with TRBJ2-1; tentatively, D is TRBD2 (6 bases). This CDR3 has 12 residues. Germline lookup yields CDR1 SQVTM and CDR2 ANQGSEA. V shed 5 bases and J shed 9 bases, with 14 bases lying between them. In nucleotides, the CDR3 is TGCAGCGTTAGGCCGGGAGTTGCTGAGCAGTTCTTC. Translating it yields CSVRPGVAEQFF.

The rearrangement joins TRBV5-6 to TRBJ2-7, with D possibly TRBD2 on 6 matching bases. Trimming cost V 4 bases and J 6 bases, with 14 bases left between them. The CDR3 consists of 13 residues. CDR1 and CDR2 (germline): SGHDT, YYEEEE. This CDR3 is CASSPDYNGEQYF. The CDR3 nucleotides are TGTGCCAGCAGCCCGGACTATAACGGCGAGCAGTACTTC.

This clone was recorded only once. V and J are TRBV4-2 and TRBJ1-5, with TRBD1 as a possible D gene (5 bases). Germline V gives CDR1 LGHNA, CDR2 YNFKEQ. The CDR3 loop spans 15 amino acids. Trimming cost V 0 bases and J 1 base, with 7 bases left between them. CDR3: CASSQDDRSNQPQHF. Written as DNA, the CDR3 is TGTGCCAGCAGCCAAGATGACAGAAGCAATCAGCCCCAGCATTTT.

This clone was found a few times. The junction departs from the called germline gene at one end, perhaps through a read error. This chain joins TRBV7-7 and TRBJ1-3; a possible D gene is TRBD1 (6 bases). This CDR3 comprises 17 residues. In germline, CDR1 is SSHAT, CDR2 FNYEAQ (reference sequence). The CDR3 region is CASSSPHRWGPGNTIYF. DNA of the CDR3: TGTGCTAGCAGCTCCCCGCATAGATGGGGGCCCGGAAACACCATATATTTT. The full variable domain, with the rest looked up from reference TRBV7-7 and TRBJ1-3, is GAGVSQSPRYKVTKRGQDVTLRCDPISSHATLYWYQQALGQGPEFLTYFNYEAQPDKSGLPSDRFSAERPEGSISTLTIQRTEQRDSAMYRCASSSPHRWGPGNTIYFGEGSWLTVV.

V gene TRBV20-1 combines with J gene TRBJ1-4, with D possibly matching TRBD1 (5 bases). Germline loops: CDR1 DFQATT, CDR2 SNEGSKA (reference sequence). The CDR3 extends over 13 amino acids. Deletions cut 3 bases from V and 8 bases from J, with 13 bases between. The CDR3, as DNA: TGCAGTGCTAGTGGGGACTGGGGGGAAAAACTGTTTTTT. Translated, it gives CSASGDWGEKLFF.

The chain carries TRBV7-9 and TRBJ2-3, with D possibly matching TRBD2 (5 bases). Trimming stripped 6 bases from V and 5 bases from J, with 24 bases between. This CDR3 has 17 amino acids. Per germline, CDR1 SEHNR and CDR2 FQNEAQ (reference sequence). In DNA form, the CDR3 reads TGTGCCAGCAGTCGGGGTCTCGGGAATGCGGTGGTAGATACGCAGTATTTT. As protein: CASSRGLGNAVVDTQYF.

V is TRBV28 and J is TRBJ2-7, with TRBD1 matching 8 bases. CDR1 and CDR2 (germline): MDHEN, SYDVKM. The CDR3 runs 15 residues. J was trimmed by 3 bases and V by 3 bases; bases with no gene match: 7. The CDR3 sequence: CASSFGDRMNYEQYF. CDR3 bases: TGTGCCAGCAGTTTTGGGGACAGGATGAACTACGAGCAGTACTTC.

J is TRBJ1-1 and V is TRBV19; 12 nucleotides line up with TRBD1. V lost 10 bases to trimming and J lost 6 bases; unmatched junction nucleotides: 18. This CDR3 has 17 residues. Germline V CDR1 and CDR2: LNHDA, SQIVND (reference sequence). CDR3 loop: CATQRGTGGPKGSEAFF. Written as DNA, the CDR3 is TGTGCCACCCAAAGGGGGACAGGGGGCCCTAAGGGCTCTGAAGCTTTCTTT. Together with reference TRBV19 and TRBJ1-1, the CDR3 gives the full variable domain: DGGITQSPKYLFRKEGQNVTLSCEQNLNHDAMYWYRQDPGQGLRLIYYSQIVNDFQKGDIAEGYSVSREKKESFPLTVTSAQKNPTAFYLCATQRGTGGPKGSEAFFGQGTRLTVV.

The sample holds one count of this clone. J is TRBJ2-1 and V is TRBV27; the match to TRBD2 covers 10 bases. Germline values: CDR1 MNHEY, CDR2 SMNVEV (reference sequence). V dropped 6 bases and J dropped 4; count of bases not matched to a gene: 3. The CDR3 extends over 14 amino acids. The CDR3 DNA sequence: TGTGCCAGCAGCTTACTAGCGGGGTACAATGAGCAGTTCTTC. Amino acids: CASSLLAGYNEQFF.

The rearrangement joins TRBV15 to TRBJ2-5; a weak D match, TRBD1 (5 bases). Germline assignment: CDR1 LNHNV and CDR2 YYDKDF (reference sequence). The CDR3 runs to 13 residues. Trimming removed 4 bases from V and 4 bases from J, with 10 bases in between. The CDR3 loop reads CATSTWTIETQYF. The CDR3 nucleotides are TGTGCCACCAGCACTTGGACAATAGAGACCCAGTACTTC.

The chain has TRBV4-2 and TRBJ2-1; D is ambiguous. There are 14 residues in the CDR3. Trimming took off 0 bases at V and 5 bases at J, with 8 bases between the two ends. Germline CDR1 reads LGHNA; CDR2 reads YNFKEQ. The CDR3: CASSQDPLDNEQFF. The CDR3 DNA follows: TGTGCCAGCAGCCAAGACCCCCTAGACAATGAGCAGTTCTTC.

This chain links TRBV19 with TRBJ2-3; tentatively, D is TRBD2 (7 bases). Between the trimmed V and J ends, which lost 3 bases and 0 bases, there was a span of 13 bases. CDR3 length equals 16 residues. The germline CDR1 and CDR2 sequences are LNHDA and SQIVND (reference sequence). CDR3 loop: CASSILRGASTDTQYF. In nucleotides, the CDR3 is TGTGCCAGTAGTATCCTCCGGGGGGCGAGCACAGATACGCAGTATTTT.

The V gene is TRBV7-9, the J gene TRBJ2-1; TRBD2 agrees at 9 bases. The length of the CDR3 is 17 residues. The trim removed 5 bases at V and 8 bases at J, leaving 16 bases unmatched. Germline values: CDR1 SEHNR, CDR2 FQNEAQ (reference sequence). The CDR3 DNA sequence: TGTGCCAGCAGCACACTGCGTGAGGCGAGCGGGGGGTATGAGCAGTTCTTC. Amino acid sequence: CASSTLREASGGYEQFF.

The V call is TRBV29-1, the J call TRBJ2-2; 9 bases match TRBD1. V trimming: 6 bases; J trimming: 5 bases; junction bases outside the gene matches: 10. This CDR3 has 15 residues. The V gene's germline CDR1 is SQVTM and CDR2 ANQGSEA. CDR3 residues: CSVRTGTGSTGELFF. DNA of the CDR3: TGCAGCGTCCGTACCGGGACAGGGTCAACCGGGGAGCTGTTTTTT.